This T cell receptor beta chain is drawn from a study of neoadjuvant anti-PD-1 for oral cavity cancer. TCRdb keeps only in-frame clones here, not all; method: immunoSEQ multiplex PCR. The sample includes 68,000 or so clones, approximately 84% of them seen just once. Time point in this sample: after neoadjuvant nivolumab, at surgical resection. Blood cells were analyzed directly, without culture or expansion. Unmatched junction bases numbered 9, after V lost 7 bases and J lost 3 bases. Per germline, CDR1 SNHLY and CDR2 FYNNEI. The CDR3 extends over 15 amino acids. The sequence was collected from a person aged 40 to 85 with oral cavity squamous cell carcinoma. The chain carries TRBV2 and TRBJ1-1; TRBD1 matches 9 bases. The sample consisted of PBMCs, taken after nivolumab (anti-PD-1) treatment. CDR3 DNA: TGTGCCAGCACCCCGGGGGGGACAGGGTACACTGAAGCTTTCTTT. This translates into CASTPGGTGYTEAFF.